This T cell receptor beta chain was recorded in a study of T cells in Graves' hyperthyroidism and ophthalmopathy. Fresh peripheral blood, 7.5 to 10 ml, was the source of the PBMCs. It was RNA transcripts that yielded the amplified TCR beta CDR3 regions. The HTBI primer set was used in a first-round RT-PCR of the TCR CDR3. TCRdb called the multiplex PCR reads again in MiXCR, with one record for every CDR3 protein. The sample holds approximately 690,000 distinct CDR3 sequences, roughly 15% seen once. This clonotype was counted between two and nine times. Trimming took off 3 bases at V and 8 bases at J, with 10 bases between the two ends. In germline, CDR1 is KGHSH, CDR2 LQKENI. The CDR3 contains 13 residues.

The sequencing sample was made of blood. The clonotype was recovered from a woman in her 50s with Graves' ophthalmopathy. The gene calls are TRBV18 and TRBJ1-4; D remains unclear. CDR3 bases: TGTGCCAGCTCACCTGTTGTTGAGGAAAAACTGTTTTTT. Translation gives CASSPVVEEKLFF. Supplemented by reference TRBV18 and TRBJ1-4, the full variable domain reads NAGVMQNPRHLVRRRGQEARLRCSPMKGHSHVYWYRQLPEEGLKFMVYLQKENIIDESGMPKERFSAEFPKEGPSILRIQQVVRGDSAAYFCASSPVVEEKLFFGSGTQLSVL.